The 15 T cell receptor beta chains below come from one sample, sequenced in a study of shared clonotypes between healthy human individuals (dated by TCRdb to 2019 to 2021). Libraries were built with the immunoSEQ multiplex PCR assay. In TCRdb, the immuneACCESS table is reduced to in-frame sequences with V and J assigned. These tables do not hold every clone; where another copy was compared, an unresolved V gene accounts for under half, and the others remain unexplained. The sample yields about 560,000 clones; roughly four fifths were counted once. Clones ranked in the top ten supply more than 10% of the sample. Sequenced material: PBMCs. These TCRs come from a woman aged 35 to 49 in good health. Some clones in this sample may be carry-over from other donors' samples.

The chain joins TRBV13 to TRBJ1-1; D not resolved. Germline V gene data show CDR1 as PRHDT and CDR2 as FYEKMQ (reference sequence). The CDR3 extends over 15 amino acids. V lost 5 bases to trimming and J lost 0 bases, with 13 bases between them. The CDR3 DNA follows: TGTGCCAGCAGCCCCCCACACGCATTGAACACTGAAGCTTTCTTT. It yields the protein CASSPPHALNTEAFF.

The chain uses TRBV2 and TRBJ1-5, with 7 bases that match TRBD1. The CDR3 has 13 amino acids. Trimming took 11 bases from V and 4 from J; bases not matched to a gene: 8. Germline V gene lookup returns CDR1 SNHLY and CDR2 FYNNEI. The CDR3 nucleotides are TGTGCCCCATTGGGGACAGTTAATCAGCCCCAGCATTTT. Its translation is CAPLGTVNQPQHF.

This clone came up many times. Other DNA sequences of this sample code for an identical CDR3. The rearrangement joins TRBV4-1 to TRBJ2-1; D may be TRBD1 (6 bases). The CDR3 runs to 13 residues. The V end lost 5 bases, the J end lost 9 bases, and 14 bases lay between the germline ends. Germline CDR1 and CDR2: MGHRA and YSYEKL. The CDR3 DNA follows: TGCGCCAGCAGCTTCCCCGGGACATTTGAGCAGTTCTTC. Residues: CASSFPGTFEQFF.

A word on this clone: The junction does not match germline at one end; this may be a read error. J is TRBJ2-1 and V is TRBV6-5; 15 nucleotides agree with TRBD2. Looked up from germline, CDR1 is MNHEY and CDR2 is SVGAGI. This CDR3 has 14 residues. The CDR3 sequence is CASQGLAGGPSLVF. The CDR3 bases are TGTGCCAGCCAAGGACTAGCGGGAGGGCCTTCGCTCGTCTTC.

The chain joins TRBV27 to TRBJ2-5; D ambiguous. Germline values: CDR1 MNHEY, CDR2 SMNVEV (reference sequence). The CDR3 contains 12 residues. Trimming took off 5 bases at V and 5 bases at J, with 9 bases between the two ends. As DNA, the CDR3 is TGTGCCAGCAGTCCCCTCGGGGAGACCCAGTACTTC. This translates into CASSPLGETQYF.

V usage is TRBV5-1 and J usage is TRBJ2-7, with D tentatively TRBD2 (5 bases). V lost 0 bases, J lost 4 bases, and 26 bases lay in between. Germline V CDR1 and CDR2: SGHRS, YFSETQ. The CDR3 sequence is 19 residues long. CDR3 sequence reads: CASSLDRGGSHPLMYEQYF. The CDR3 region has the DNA TGCGCCAGCAGCTTGGATCGTGGAGGTTCCCATCCCCTAATGTACGAGCAGTACTTC.

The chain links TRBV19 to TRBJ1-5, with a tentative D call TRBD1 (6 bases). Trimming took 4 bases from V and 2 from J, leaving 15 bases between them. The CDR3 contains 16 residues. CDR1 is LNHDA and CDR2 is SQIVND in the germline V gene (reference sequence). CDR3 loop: CASSTHRVTGNQPQHF. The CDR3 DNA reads TGTGCCAGTAGTACCCACAGGGTTACAGGCAATCAGCCCCAGCATTTT. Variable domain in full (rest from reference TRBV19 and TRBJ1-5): DGGITQSPKYLFRKEGQNVTLSCEQNLNHDAMYWYRQDPGQGLRLIYYSQIVNDFQKGDIAEGYSVSREKKESFPLTVTSAQKNPTAFYLCASSTHRVTGNQPQHFGDGTRLSIL.

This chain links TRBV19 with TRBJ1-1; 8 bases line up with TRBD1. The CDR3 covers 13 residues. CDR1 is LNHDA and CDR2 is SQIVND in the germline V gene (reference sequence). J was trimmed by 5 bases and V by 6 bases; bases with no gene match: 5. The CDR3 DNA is TGTGCCAGTAGCGGACAGGGATGGACTGAAGCTTTCTTT. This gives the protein CASSGQGWTEAFF.

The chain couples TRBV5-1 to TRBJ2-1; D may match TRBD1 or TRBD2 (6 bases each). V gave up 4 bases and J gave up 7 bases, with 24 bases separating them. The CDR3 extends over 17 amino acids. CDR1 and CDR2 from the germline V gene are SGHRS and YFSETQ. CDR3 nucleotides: TGCGCCAGCAGCCCAGGGGTTGGGGGAGGCCCTGGGAATGAGCAGTTCTTC. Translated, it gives CASSPGVGGGPGNEQFF. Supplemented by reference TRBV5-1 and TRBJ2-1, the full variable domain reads KAGVTQTPRYLIKTRGQQVTLSCSPISGHRSVSWYQQTPGQGLQFLFEYFSETQRNKGNFPGRFSGRQFSNSRSEMNVSTLELGDSALYLCASSPGVGGGPGNEQFFGPGTRLTVL.

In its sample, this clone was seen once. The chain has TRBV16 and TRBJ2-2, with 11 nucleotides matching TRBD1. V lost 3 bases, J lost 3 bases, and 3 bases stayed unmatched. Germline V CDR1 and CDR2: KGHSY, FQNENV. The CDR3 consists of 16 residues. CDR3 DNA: TGTGCCAGCAGCCATTCGGGACAGGGGGACACCGGGGAGCTGTTTTTT. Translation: CASSHSGQGDTGELFF.

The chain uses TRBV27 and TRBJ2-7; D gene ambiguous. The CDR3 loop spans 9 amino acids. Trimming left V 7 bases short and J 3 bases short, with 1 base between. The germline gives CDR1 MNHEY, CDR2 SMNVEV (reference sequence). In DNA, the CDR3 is TGTGCCAGCAACTACGAGCAGTACTTC. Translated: CASNYEQYF.

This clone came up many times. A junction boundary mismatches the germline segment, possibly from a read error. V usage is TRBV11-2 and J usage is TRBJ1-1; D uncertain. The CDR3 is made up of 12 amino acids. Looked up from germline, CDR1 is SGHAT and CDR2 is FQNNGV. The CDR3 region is CASSWTGAEAFF. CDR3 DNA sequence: TGTGCCAGCAGCTGGACGGGTGCTGAGGCTTTCTTT.

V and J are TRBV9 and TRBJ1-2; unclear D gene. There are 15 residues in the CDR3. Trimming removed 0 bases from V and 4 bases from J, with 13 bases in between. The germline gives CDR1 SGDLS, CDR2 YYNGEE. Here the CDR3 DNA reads TGTGCCAGCAGCGTAGATCCAGCCGCGGCCTATGGCTACACCTTC. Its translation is CASSVDPAAAYGYTF.

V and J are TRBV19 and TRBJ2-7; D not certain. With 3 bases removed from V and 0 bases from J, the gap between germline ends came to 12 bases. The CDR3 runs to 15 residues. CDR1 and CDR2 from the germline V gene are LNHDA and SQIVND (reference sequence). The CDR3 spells CASSMGSASSYEQYF. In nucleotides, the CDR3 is TGTGCCAGTAGTATGGGCAGCGCAAGCTCCTACGAGCAGTACTTC.

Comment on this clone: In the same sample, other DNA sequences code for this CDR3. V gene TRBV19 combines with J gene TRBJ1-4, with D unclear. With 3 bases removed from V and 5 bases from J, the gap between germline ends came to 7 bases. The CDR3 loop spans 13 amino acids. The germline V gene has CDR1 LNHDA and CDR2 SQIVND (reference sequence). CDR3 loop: CASSISRNEKLFF. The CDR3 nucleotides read TGTGCCAGTAGTATCTCCCGAAATGAAAAACTGTTTTTT.